These 14 T cell receptor beta chains came from one sample sequenced in a study of shared clonotypes between healthy human individuals. Sequencing was performed with immunoSEQ multiplex PCR; in TCRdb, only in-frame clones are kept and a portion is missing. The sample includes hundreds of thousands of clones, nearly 97% of them seen just once. Positive CCR7 selection of CD45RO-negative cells yielded the naive CD8 cells, and terminally differentiated effector memory CD45RA+ cells were excluded. The sample taken for sequencing was naive CD8+ T cells sorted from blood. Every receptor here comes from a woman under 40 in good health.

The chain is built from TRBV28 and TRBJ2-7; 9 nucleotides align to TRBD2. Trimming took 7 bases from V and 7 from J; bases not matched to a gene: 14. The germline CDR1 and CDR2 sequences are MDHEN and SYDVKM. This CDR3 has 15 residues. CDR3 DNA: TGTGCCAGCACCACCTCGCGGGAGGGCCAGTTAGAGCAGTACTTC. This codes for CASTTSREGQLEQYF.

V usage is TRBV6-5 and J usage is TRBJ1-2; D is ambiguous. The CDR3 is 14 amino acids. The V end lost 4 bases, the J end lost 0 bases, and 9 bases lay between the germline ends. Germline CDR1 and CDR2: MNHEY and SVGAGI. The CDR3 protein is CASSSSGPNYGYTF. The CDR3 DNA follows: TGTGCCAGCAGTTCCTCAGGACCTAACTATGGCTACACCTTC.

The chain employs TRBV11-2 and TRBJ2-1; D is perhaps TRBD2 (6 bases). Germline V gene sequence: CDR1 SGHAT, CDR2 FQNNGV. Trimming removed 0 bases from V and 4 bases from J, with 13 bases in between. The CDR3 extends over 16 amino acids. The CDR3 sequence is CASSLDHGSWYNEQFF. CDR3 DNA: TGTGCCAGCAGCTTAGATCACGGGAGTTGGTACAATGAGCAGTTCTTC.

The chain employs TRBV27 and TRBJ1-6, with D maybe TRBD1 (6 bases). Germline V gene sequence: CDR1 MNHEY, CDR2 SMNVEV (reference sequence). There are 16 residues in the CDR3. The V and J ends lost 6 bases and 1 base respectively, with 13 bases between them. CDR3 sequence reads: CASRLWGQSYNSPLHF. The DNA of the CDR3 is TGTGCCAGCAGACTGTGGGGGCAGTCCTATAATTCACCCCTCCACTTT.

The V and J genes are TRBV28 and TRBJ2-3, with D possibly matching TRBD1 (5 bases). The CDR3 runs 15 residues. CDR1 is MDHEN and CDR2 is SYDVKM in the germline V gene. V gave up 3 bases and J gave up 2 bases, with 12 bases separating them. CDR3 sequence (DNA): TGTGCCAGCAGTTTCTTACTGACAGACACAGATACGCAGTATTTT. Translation: CASSFLLTDTDTQYF.

V and J are TRBV5-6 and TRBJ2-7; D is perhaps TRBD1 or TRBD2 (5 bases each). V lost 3 bases and J 7 bases, leaving 29 bases between the germline ends. This CDR3 contains 18 residues. Per the germline V gene, CDR1 is SGHDT and CDR2 is YYEEEE. The CDR3 is CASSSPLDSGTDFGEQYF. CDR3 sequence (DNA): TGTGCCAGCAGCTCCCCACTAGATTCCGGGACGGACTTTGGGGAGCAGTACTTC.

The chain couples TRBV25-1 to TRBJ1-1, with D possibly being TRBD1 (5 bases). Looked up from germline, CDR1 is MGHDK and CDR2 is SYGVNS. This CDR3 contains 13 residues. V shed 3 bases and J shed 3 bases, with 8 bases lying between them. This chain's CDR3 is CASSEQGHTEAFF. The CDR3 coding sequence is TGTGCCAGCAGTGAGCAGGGCCACACTGAAGCTTTCTTT. Full variable domain (remainder filled in from reference TRBV25-1 and TRBJ1-1): EADIYQTPRYLVIGTGKKITLECSQTMGHDKMYWYQQDPGMELHLIHYSYGVNSTEKGDLSSESTVSRIRTEHFPLTLESARPSHTSQYLCASSEQGHTEAFFGQGTRLTVV.

The chain joins TRBV28 to TRBJ1-5; TRBD1 might be the D (5 bases). The CDR3 contains 14 residues. Germline CDR1 and CDR2: MDHEN and SYDVKM. Trimming left V 8 bases short and J 4 bases short, with 15 bases between. CDR3: CASQVGGINQPQHF. The CDR3 DNA is TGTGCCAGCCAGGTGGGGGGGATAAATCAGCCCCAGCATTTT.

The rearrangement links TRBV27 to TRBJ2-3; TRBD2 matches 11 bases. The CDR3 runs 16 residues. CDR1 MNHEY and CDR2 SMNVEV come from the germline V gene (reference sequence). J gave up 1 base and V 6 bases, and 6 bases lay outside the gene matches. The CDR3 sequence is CASSPILAGGTDTQYF. The CDR3 bases are TGTGCCAGCAGCCCAATACTAGCGGGGGGCACAGATACGCAGTATTTT.

This rearrangement joins TRBV29-1 to TRBJ1-1, with D tentatively TRBD1 (6 bases). The germline CDR1 and CDR2 sequences are SQVTM and ANQGSEA. The CDR3 is 11 residues long. V was clipped by 4 bases and J by 11 bases, with 14 bases between them. The CDR3 is CSVGRGARAFF. CDR3 nucleotide sequence: TGCAGCGTTGGAAGGGGGGCCAGGGCTTTCTTT. Together with reference TRBV29-1 and TRBJ1-1, the CDR3 gives the full variable domain: SAVISQKPSRDICQRGTSLTIQCQVDSQVTMMFWYRQQPGQSLTLIATANQGSEATYESGFVIDKFPISRPNLTFSTLTVSNMSPEDSSIYLCSVGRGARAFFGQGTRLTVV.

The rearrangement uses TRBV27 and TRBJ2-7; D ambiguous. The CDR3 length is 14 residues. The V gene lost 4 bases and the J gene lost 4 bases, with 14 bases spanning the gap. Germline loops: CDR1 MNHEY, CDR2 SMNVEV (reference sequence). For the CDR3, the DNA is TGTGCCAGCAGTTCGCCCTCGGCTAGGTACGAGCAGTACTTC. Protein sequence: CASSSPSARYEQYF.

V is TRBV5-6 and J is TRBJ1-2, with 8 bases matching TRBD1. V trimming: 4 bases; J trimming: 4 bases; junction bases outside the gene matches: 6. This CDR3 region has 14 residues. Germline loops: CDR1 SGHDT, CDR2 YYEEEE. The CDR3 protein is CASSLGQGGYGYTF. The CDR3, as DNA: TGTGCCAGCAGCCTTGGACAGGGTGGCTATGGCTACACCTTC.

This clone appeared once. This rearrangement joins TRBV19 to TRBJ2-1, with a tentative D call TRBD2 (5 bases). Germline lookup yields CDR1 LNHDA and CDR2 SQIVND (reference sequence). The CDR3 loop spans 15 amino acids. Trimming pared 5 bases from V and 5 bases from J, leaving 16 bases between. The CDR3 DNA reads as TGTGCCAGTAGTCTCCCGAGGGAGCTAAACAATGAGCAGTTCTTC. Protein sequence: CASSLPRELNNEQFF.

V gene TRBV5-8 combines with J gene TRBJ1-5; D gene unclear. V was trimmed by 0 bases and J by 2 bases, leaving 9 bases between them. This CDR3 region has 15 residues. Germline V gives CDR1 SGHTS, CDR2 YDEGEE. CDR3 sequence (DNA): TGTGCCAGCAGCTTGGGGGATTTGGGCAATCAGCCCCAGCATTTT. Protein sequence: CASSLGDLGNQPQHF. The full variable domain, completed using reference TRBV5-8 and TRBJ1-5, is EAGVTQSPTHLIKTRGQQATLRCSPISGHTSVYWYQQALGLGLQFLLWYDEGEERNRGNFPPRFSGRQFPNYSSELNVNALELEDSALYLCASSLGDLGNQPQHFGDGTRLSIL.